This TCR beta chain comes out of a study of blood T cell repertoires in COVID-19. Study details: Samples representing acute and convalescent COVID-19 were sourced from the United States, Italy and Spain. Sources were T cells, B-cell-depleted T cells, or PBMCs; the material itself was cDNA or gDNA.

Per the original methods: Quantification of nucleated cells was approximated via reference gene primer amplification. TCRdb's copy holds only in-frame clones and misses some; the assay was immunoSEQ multiplex PCR. V and J calls and clone size are copied from that table; D and trimming were computed from the DNA. The table shows about 100,000 clones, with 91% occurring only once. Looked up from germline, CDR1 is ENHRY and CDR2 is SYGVKD. The CDR3 has 13 amino acids. Trimming cost V 4 bases and J 0 bases, with 6 bases left between them. Specimen: peripheral blood. The chain uses TRBV10-3 and TRBJ1-2; no clear D gene. The receptor was derived from a man between 18 and 35 years old with acute or convalescent COVID-19. The CDR3 sequence is CAISASTNYGYTF. The CDR3 DNA reads as TGTGCCATCAGTGCCTCTACTAACTATGGCTACACCTTC.